This TCR beta chain was identified in a study of cytomegalovirus exposure and HLA in healthy donors. Notes on the study in general: Some TCR beta chains (164 of them) were listed as cytomegalovirus-associated. In vitro, three CMV-associated chains proved specific for CMV antigens. Most TCR sequences proved rare, with some public TCRs found in many donors. The tendency of first-cohort TCR clusters to co-occur in the 120 or so validation repertoires was the finding of a later analysis.

Germline CDR1 SGHAT, CDR2 FQNNGV. Between the trimmed V and J ends, which lost 0 bases and 10 bases, there was a span of 25 bases. The CDR3 length is 18 residues. About this clone itself: Its antigen remains unidentified.

Assay used: immunoSEQ multiplex PCR; TCRdb lists only in-frame clones, some missing. This sample yields more than 300,000 clones, of which 75% to 90% are seen a single time; 0.75% to 0.85% belongs to the top ten. The material sequenced was PBMCs. The chain combines TRBV11-2 with TRBJ2-1, with D tentatively TRBD2 (7 bases). The clonotype originates from a woman aged 18-30 years in good health and CMV-seronegative. CDR3 loop: CASSLDRGSTSWSREQFF. The CDR3, as DNA: TGTGCCAGCAGCTTAGATAGGGGGTCGACTAGCTGGTCCCGGGAGCAGTTCTTC.